This T cell receptor beta chain came from a study of blood T cell repertoires in COVID-19. Study context: Material from acute and convalescent COVID-19 was sourced from the United States, Italy and Spain. T cells, B-cell-depleted T cells, or PBMCs supplied cDNA or gDNA.

CDR1 and CDR2 from the germline V gene are SGHRS and YFSETQ. CDR3 length equals 16 residues. V shed 0 bases and J shed 7 bases, with 17 bases lying between them. As originally analysed: Reference gene primer amplification gave nucleated cell count estimates. Profiled with immunoSEQ multiplex PCR; TCRdb holds only in-frame clones, not every one. The DNA was the basis for D and trimming; V, J and clone size are from that table. The data contain 130,000 to 150,000 clones, more than 65% of them singletons. The chain combines TRBV5-1 with TRBJ2-4, with unresolved D. The receptor's source is a man in his 60s with acute or convalescent COVID-19. The sequenced sample was peripheral blood. DNA of the CDR3: TGCGCCAGCAGCTTGGCTGCAGGTCACGTTAGTAACATTCAGTACTTC. It is translated as CASSLAAGHVSNIQYF.